This TCR beta chain was captured in a study of blood T cells in healthy people across ages. Each sample gave at least 6.5 million isolated PBMCs. Total RNA was extracted at no less than 5 micrograms per sample. With a J-beta primer mix and a sample-barcoded 5' primer, a second PCR ran about 7 to 12 cycles. TCRdb analysed the 5' RACE reads with MiXCR anew, one entry per CDR3 protein. The sample shows about 760,000 distinct CDR3 sequences, around 50% of them seen only once. The germline V and J ends were trimmed by 1 base and 0 bases, with 6 bases remaining between them. The CDR3 is 13 residues long. The germline V gene encodes CDR1 DFQATT and CDR2 SNEGSKA (reference sequence).

This chain links TRBV20-1 with TRBJ2-5, with D unresolved. The source material was blood. This receptor was obtained from a man aged 40-55 years in good health. CDR3 DNA: TGCAGTGCTAGAGTAAGGTACCAAGAGACCCAGTACTTC. Amino acids: CSARVRYQETQYF.